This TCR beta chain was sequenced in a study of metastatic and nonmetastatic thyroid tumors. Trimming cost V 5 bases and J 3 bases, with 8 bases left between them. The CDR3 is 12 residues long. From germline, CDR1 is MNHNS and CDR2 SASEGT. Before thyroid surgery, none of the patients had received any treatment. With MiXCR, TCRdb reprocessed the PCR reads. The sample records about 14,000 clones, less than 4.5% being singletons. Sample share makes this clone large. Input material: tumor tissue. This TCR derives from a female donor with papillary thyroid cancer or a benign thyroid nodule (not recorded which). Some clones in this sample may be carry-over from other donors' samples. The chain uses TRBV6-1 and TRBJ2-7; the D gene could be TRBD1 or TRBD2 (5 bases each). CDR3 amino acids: CASSRDRYEQYF. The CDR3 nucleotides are TGTGCCAGCAGTCGGGACCGCTACGAGCAGTACTTC.